This is a list of T cell receptor beta chains from one sample in a study of T-cell reconstitution after alpha-beta-depleted transplantation in children. TCRdb fed the PCR reads into MiXCR, producing one record per CDR3 protein. Of some 350,000 distinct CDR3 sequences in the sample, 9% to 12% were seen once. Specimen: PBMCs from the stem cell graft donor, collected from the stem cell graft. These receptors all come from a human donor who donated a stem cell graft to a child with acute lymphoblastic leukemia. Each CDR3 is given with its conserved first and last residue. The order of the fields is clone size, J gene, D gene, V gene, CDR3 protein, CDR3 DNA. D genes are given only for firm matches. Size values are once, few and many counts, or a class for expanded clones, and some rows have none.

clone size: .
J gene: TRBJ2-1
D gene: TRBD1
V gene: TRBV11-1
CDR3 protein: CASSLPVRDRGSTNEQFF
CDR3 DNA: TGTGCCAGCAGCTTACCGGTCCGAGACAGGGGTAGTACGAATGAGCAGTTCTTC

clone size: many
J gene: TRBJ2-1
D gene: .
V gene: TRBV6-5
CDR3 protein: CASSYDHRDPQFF
CDR3 DNA: TGTGCCAGCAGTTACGACCACAGGGATCCACAGTTCTTC

clone size: few
J gene: TRBJ2-3
D gene: .
V gene: TRBV9
CDR3 protein: CASSVEGDGTDTQYF
CDR3 DNA: TGTGCCAGCAGCGTAGAGGGCGACGGCACAGATACGCAGTATTTT

clone size: .
J gene: TRBJ2-5
D gene: .
V gene: TRBV12-3/TRBV12-4
CDR3 protein: CASSLLGGGDEETQYF
CDR3 DNA: TGTGCCAGCAGTTTATTAGGAGGGGGAGATGAAGAGACCCAGTACTTC

clone size: .
J gene: TRBJ2-1
D gene: TRBD1
V gene: TRBV7-8
CDR3 protein: CASSLPGTGKNSEQFF
CDR3 DNA: TGTGCCAGCAGCTTACCAGGGACAGGAAAAAATAGCGAGCAGTTCTTC

clone size: .
J gene: TRBJ2-3
D gene: TRBD2
V gene: TRBV12-3/TRBV12-4
CDR3 protein: CASRWTSGTTDTQYF
CDR3 DNA: TGTGCCAGCAGGTGGACTAGCGGGACGACCGATACGCAGTATTTT

clone size: few
J gene: TRBJ2-2
D gene: .
V gene: TRBV11-2
CDR3 protein: CASSLPPRGRTGELFF
CDR3 DNA: TGTGCCAGCAGCTTACCCCCCAGGGGTCGGACCGGGGAGCTGTTTTTT

clone size: many
J gene: TRBJ2-7
D gene: .
V gene: TRBV28
CDR3 protein: CASEAESSYEQYF
CDR3 DNA: TGTGCCAGCGAGGCAGAGAGCTCCTACGAGCAGTACTTC

clone size: few
J gene: TRBJ2-2
D gene: TRBD2
V gene: TRBV12-3/TRBV12-4
CDR3 protein: CASSQFRRGLAANTGELFF
CDR3 DNA: TGTGCCAGCAGCCAGTTTCGCAGGGGACTAGCTGCGAACACCGGGGAGCTGTTTTTT

clone size: .
J gene: TRBJ2-3
D gene: TRBD2
V gene: TRBV6-1
CDR3 protein: CASSVPRLAGGTDTQYF
CDR3 DNA: TGTGCCAGCAGCGTTCCCCGACTAGCGGGAGGGACAGATACGCAGTATTTT

clone size: .
J gene: TRBJ2-3
D gene: TRBD2
V gene: TRBV5-1
CDR3 protein: CASSTGLAGVTDTQYF
CDR3 DNA: TGCGCCAGCAGCACCGGACTAGCGGGAGTGACAGATACGCAGTATTTT

clone size: .
J gene: TRBJ2-5
D gene: .
V gene: TRBV12-3/TRBV12-4
CDR3 protein: CASGGQRGTQYF
CDR3 DNA: TGTGCCAGCGGAGGACAGAGGGGCACCCAGTACTTC

clone size: few
J gene: TRBJ2-2
D gene: .
V gene: TRBV28
CDR3 protein: CASSLPRGRGTGELFF
CDR3 DNA: TGTGCCAGCAGTTTACCTCGGGGGCGGGGAACCGGGGAGCTGTTTTTT

clone size: .
J gene: TRBJ1-2
D gene: TRBD1
V gene: TRBV20-1
CDR3 protein: CTARRDRGIGYTF
CDR3 DNA: TGCACTGCTAGACGGGACAGGGGTATCGGCTACACCTTC

clone size: many
J gene: TRBJ2-3
D gene: TRBD1
V gene: TRBV28
CDR3 protein: CASSLGDRALTDTQYF
CDR3 DNA: TGTGCCAGCAGTTTAGGGGACAGGGCCCTCACAGATACGCAGTATTTT

clone size: .
J gene: TRBJ1-1
D gene: .
V gene: TRBV12-3/TRBV12-4
CDR3 protein: CASALGGESTEAFF
CDR3 DNA: TGTGCCAGCGCTTTGGGGGGCGAAAGCACTGAAGCTTTCTTT

clone size: .
J gene: TRBJ2-7
D gene: TRBD2
V gene: TRBV20-1
CDR3 protein: CSAAGTSGSYEQYF
CDR3 DNA: TGCAGTGCAGCCGGGACTAGCGGGAGTTACGAGCAGTACTTC

clone size: .
J gene: TRBJ2-1
D gene: TRBD2
V gene: TRBV7-2
CDR3 protein: CASSRLAGVGNEQFF
CDR3 DNA: TGTGCCAGCAGCCGACTAGCGGGAGTGGGGAATGAGCAGTTCTTC

clone size: few
J gene: TRBJ2-1
D gene: TRBD2
V gene: TRBV20-1
CDR3 protein: CSAEGRTSGRAGYNEQFF
CDR3 DNA: TGCAGTGCTGAGGGGCGGACTAGCGGGAGGGCCGGTTACAATGAGCAGTTCTTC

clone size: .
J gene: TRBJ2-7
D gene: TRBD1
V gene: TRBV20-1
CDR3 protein: CSARDPPTGISYEQYF
CDR3 DNA: TGCAGTGCTAGAGATCCCCCGACAGGGATCTCCTACGAGCAGTACTTC

clone size: .
J gene: TRBJ1-1
D gene: .
V gene: TRBV7-2
CDR3 protein: CASSFRGGLNTEAFF
CDR3 DNA: TGTGCCAGCAGCTTCCGGGGGGGTTTGAACACTGAAGCTTTCTTT

clone size: .
J gene: TRBJ2-7
D gene: TRBD2
V gene: TRBV6-1
CDR3 protein: CASSPSGRAREQYF
CDR3 DNA: TGTGCCAGCAGCCCCTCCGGGAGGGCAAGGGAGCAGTACTTC

clone size: .
J gene: TRBJ2-1
D gene: .
V gene: TRBV27
CDR3 protein: CASSLSPHKYNEQFF
CDR3 DNA: TGTGCCAGCAGTTTGAGCCCGCATAAGTACAATGAGCAGTTCTTC

clone size: .
J gene: TRBJ1-6
D gene: .
V gene: TRBV10-3
CDR3 protein: CAISELSGSYNSPLHF
CDR3 DNA: TGTGCCATCAGTGAGCTGAGCGGCTCCTATAATTCACCCCTCCACTTT

clone size: .
J gene: TRBJ2-7
D gene: TRBD2
V gene: TRBV9
CDR3 protein: CASSASGAGGANEQYF
CDR3 DNA: TGTGCCAGCAGCGCCTCGGGAGCGGGAGGTGCTAACGAGCAGTACTTC

clone size: many
J gene: TRBJ2-3
D gene: TRBD2
V gene: TRBV11-2
CDR3 protein: CASSHGLAGGKWTDTQYF
CDR3 DNA: TGTGCCAGCAGCCACGGATTAGCGGGAGGGAAGTGGACAGATACGCAGTATTTT

clone size: few
J gene: TRBJ1-5
D gene: .
V gene: TRBV20-1
CDR3 protein: CSARGEANQPQHF
CDR3 DNA: TGCAGTGCTAGAGGTGAAGCGAATCAGCCCCAGCATTTT

clone size: few
J gene: TRBJ2-7
D gene: TRBD2
V gene: TRBV5-1
CDR3 protein: CASRWTSSYEQYF
CDR3 DNA: TGCGCCAGCAGATGGACTAGCTCCTACGAGCAGTACTTC

clone size: .
J gene: TRBJ2-1
D gene: .
V gene: TRBV7-9
CDR3 protein: CASSERGGLAGYNEQFF
CDR3 DNA: TGTGCCAGCAGCGAGAGGGGGGGATTAGCGGGCTACAATGAGCAGTTCTTC

clone size: .
J gene: TRBJ1-2
D gene: .
V gene: TRBV12-3/TRBV12-4
CDR3 protein: CASTLYGGANYGYTF
CDR3 DNA: TGTGCCAGCACCCTGTATGGGGGAGCTAACTATGGCTACACCTTC

clone size: many
J gene: TRBJ2-1
D gene: .
V gene: TRBV25-1
CDR3 protein: CASSGSGGDNEQFF
CDR3 DNA: TGTGCCAGCAGTGGCTCCGGCGGGGACAATGAGCAGTTCTTC

clone size: .
J gene: TRBJ2-7
D gene: TRBD2
V gene: TRBV12-3/TRBV12-4
CDR3 protein: CASSLGPAGVDGDQYF
CDR3 DNA: TGTGCCAGCAGTTTAGGTCCAGCGGGAGTCGATGGCGACCAGTACTTC

clone size: few
J gene: TRBJ2-7
D gene: .
V gene: TRBV12-3/TRBV12-4
CDR3 protein: CASSWDYEQYF
CDR3 DNA: TGTGCCAGCAGTTGGGACTACGAGCAGTACTTC

clone size: many
J gene: TRBJ1-1
D gene: .
V gene: TRBV29-1
CDR3 protein: CSVSSGGAFF
CDR3 DNA: TGCAGCGTTTCCTCGGGAGGGGCTTTCTTT

clone size: many
J gene: TRBJ2-1
D gene: TRBD1
V gene: TRBV5-1
CDR3 protein: CASSTTGAGNNEQFF
CDR3 DNA: TGCGCCAGCAGCACAACAGGGGCGGGTAACAATGAGCAGTTCTTC

clone size: few
J gene: TRBJ2-7
D gene: TRBD1
V gene: TRBV7-2
CDR3 protein: CASSPGTGPSYEQYF
CDR3 DNA: TGTGCCAGCAGCCCCGGGACAGGGCCCTCCTACGAGCAGTACTTC

clone size: few
J gene: TRBJ2-5
D gene: .
V gene: TRBV7-8
CDR3 protein: CASSLAPISGETQYF
CDR3 DNA: TGTGCCAGCAGCTTAGCTCCTATTTCCGGGGAGACCCAGTACTTC

clone size: few
J gene: TRBJ1-2
D gene: .
V gene: TRBV7-9
CDR3 protein: CASSLGGVGGYDYGYTF
CDR3 DNA: TGTGCCAGCAGCTTAGGAGGAGTAGGGGGTTATGACTATGGCTACACCTTC

clone size: .
J gene: TRBJ2-1
D gene: TRBD2
V gene: TRBV20-1
CDR3 protein: CSAPGGGYNEQFF
CDR3 DNA: TGCAGTGCTCCGGGGGGGGGTTACAATGAGCAGTTCTTC

clone size: .
J gene: TRBJ2-1
D gene: TRBD1
V gene: TRBV18
CDR3 protein: CASSPLVGQGDEQFF
CDR3 DNA: TGTGCCAGCTCACCCCTTGTGGGACAGGGGGATGAGCAGTTCTTC

clone size: .
J gene: TRBJ2-2
D gene: TRBD2
V gene: TRBV5-1
CDR3 protein: CASSLRIAGGNTGELFF
CDR3 DNA: TGCGCCAGCAGCCTCAGGATAGCGGGAGGGAACACCGGGGAGCTGTTTTTT

clone size: many
J gene: TRBJ2-3
D gene: .
V gene: TRBV4-2
CDR3 protein: CASSLGGSDTQYF
CDR3 DNA: TGTGCCAGCAGCCTCGGGGGTTCGGATACGCAGTATTTT

clone size: .
J gene: TRBJ2-3
D gene: .
V gene: TRBV7-2
CDR3 protein: CASSQTRTASFTDTQYF
CDR3 DNA: TGTGCCAGCAGCCAGACACGGACAGCCTCCTTCACAGATACGCAGTATTTT

clone size: .
J gene: TRBJ2-3
D gene: TRBD2
V gene: TRBV7-8
CDR3 protein: CASSLTWTSGSDTQYF
CDR3 DNA: TGTGCCAGCAGCTTAACTTGGACTAGTGGGTCAGATACGCAGTATTTT

clone size: few
J gene: TRBJ2-3
D gene: .
V gene: TRBV7-9
CDR3 protein: CASSRTIEETQYF
CDR3 DNA: TGTGCCAGCAGCCGGACCATAGAAGAGACGCAGTATTTT

clone size: once
J gene: TRBJ2-2
D gene: .
V gene: TRBV12-3/TRBV12-4
CDR3 protein: CASSLLLGDRPPPGELFF
CDR3 DNA: TGTGCCAGCAGTTTATTATTGGGCGACAGACCCCCTCCCGGGGAGCTGTTTTTT

clone size: few
J gene: TRBJ2-1
D gene: .
V gene: TRBV20-1
CDR3 protein: CSARDRKGWPYNEQFF
CDR3 DNA: TGCAGTGCTAGAGATCGGAAGGGGTGGCCCTACAATGAGCAGTTCTTC

clone size: .
J gene: TRBJ1-4
D gene: .
V gene: TRBV2
CDR3 protein: CASSESSGAGEKLFF
CDR3 DNA: TGTGCCAGCAGTGAGAGTTCAGGGGCGGGTGAAAAACTGTTTTTT

clone size: .
J gene: TRBJ2-6
D gene: .
V gene: TRBV2
CDR3 protein: CASRLSNEGANVLTF
CDR3 DNA: TGTGCCAGCAGACTTTCTAACGAGGGGGCCAACGTCCTGACTTTC

clone size: .
J gene: TRBJ1-1
D gene: .
V gene: TRBV7-9
CDR3 protein: CASSLTSSGTEAFF
CDR3 DNA: TGTGCCAGCAGCTTAACTTCTAGCGGCACTGAAGCTTTCTTT

clone size: few
J gene: TRBJ1-1
D gene: TRBD1
V gene: TRBV12-3/TRBV12-4
CDR3 protein: CASTPDRATEAFF
CDR3 DNA: TGTGCCAGCACACCCGACAGGGCCACTGAAGCTTTCTTT